This note documents a single T cell receptor beta chain sequence. The sample comes from a study of blood T cell repertoires in COVID-19. Study background: Both acute and convalescent COVID-19 samples were obtained from the United States, Italy and Spain. T cells, B-cell-depleted T cells, or PBMCs supplied cDNA or gDNA.

Per germline, CDR1 SGHRS and CDR2 YFSETQ. CDR3 size: 15 residues. Trimming cost V 2 bases and J 6 bases; bases outside gene matches: 6. The protocol was immunoSEQ multiplex PCR, while the TCRdb copy is restricted to in-frame clones and leaves out a portion. The data contain 150,000 to 200,000 clones, roughly 91% of them singletons. The sequenced sample was peripheral blood. This TCR was sampled from a human donor in a cohort sampled during active COVID-19. This sequence joins TRBV5-1 and TRBJ2-7; 12 bases map to TRBD1. For the CDR3, the DNA is TGCGCCAGCAGCTTTGGGACAGGGGGCCTCGGCGAGCAGTACTTC. This translates into CASSFGTGGLGEQYF.